The T cell receptor beta chain under discussion was sequenced for a study of blood T cell repertoires in COVID-19. Study summary: Whether acute or convalescent, the COVID-19 samples came from the United States, Italy and Spain. T cells, B-cell-depleted T cells, or PBMCs provided the cDNA or gDNA that served as material.

Germline values: CDR1 SQVTM, CDR2 ANQGSEA. V was clipped by 2 bases and J by 4 bases, with 8 bases between them. The CDR3 sequence is 13 residues long. Original methodology: Using reference gene primer amplification, nucleated cell counts were estimated. Produced via immunoSEQ multiplex PCR; TCRdb's table is partial and in-frame only. V and J calls and clone size are given by that table; D and trimming were obtained from the DNA. In the table there are approximately 150,000 clones, around 85% of which are singletons. The sequence was obtained from a man in his fifties or sixties with active or convalescent COVID-19. The chain combines TRBV29-1 with TRBJ1-4, with a weak D call TRBD1 (5 bases). Sequenced input: peripheral blood. CDR3 loop: CSVEQGNNEKLFF. The CDR3 DNA sequence: TGCAGCGTTGAACAGGGAAATAATGAAAAACTGTTTTTT.